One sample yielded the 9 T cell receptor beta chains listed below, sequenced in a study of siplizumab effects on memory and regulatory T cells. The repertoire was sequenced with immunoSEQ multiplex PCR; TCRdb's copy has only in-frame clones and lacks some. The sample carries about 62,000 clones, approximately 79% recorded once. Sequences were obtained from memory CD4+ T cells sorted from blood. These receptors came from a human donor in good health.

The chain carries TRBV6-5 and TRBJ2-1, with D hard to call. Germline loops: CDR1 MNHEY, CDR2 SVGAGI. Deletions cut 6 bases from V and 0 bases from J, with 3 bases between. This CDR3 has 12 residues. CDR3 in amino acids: CASRNSYNEQFF. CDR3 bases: TGTGCCAGCAGAAACTCCTACAATGAGCAGTTCTTC.

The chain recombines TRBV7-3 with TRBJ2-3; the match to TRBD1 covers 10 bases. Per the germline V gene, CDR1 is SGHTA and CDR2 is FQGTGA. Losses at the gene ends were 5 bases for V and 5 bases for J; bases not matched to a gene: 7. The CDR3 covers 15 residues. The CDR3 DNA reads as TGTGCCAGCAGCCCACGACAGGGGGCTATAGATACGCAGTATTTT. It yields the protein CASSPRQGAIDTQYF.

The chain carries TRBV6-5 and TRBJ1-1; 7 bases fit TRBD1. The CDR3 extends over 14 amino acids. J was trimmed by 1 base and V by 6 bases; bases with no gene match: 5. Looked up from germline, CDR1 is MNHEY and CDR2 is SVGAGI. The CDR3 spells CASRSGGRNTEAFF. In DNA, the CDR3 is TGTGCCAGCAGGTCAGGGGGAAGGAACACTGAAGCTTTCTTT.

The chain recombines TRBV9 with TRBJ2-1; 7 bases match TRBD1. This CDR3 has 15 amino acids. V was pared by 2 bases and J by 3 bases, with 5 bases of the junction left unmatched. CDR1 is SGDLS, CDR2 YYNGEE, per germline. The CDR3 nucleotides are TGTGCCAGCAGCGTTACAGGGGCCAACTACAATGAGCAGTTCTTC. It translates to CASSVTGANYNEQFF.

CDR3 DNA sequence: TGTGCCAGCAGTTATAGCATTGGAAACACCATATATTTT. It encodes CASSYSIGNTIYF. The chain combines TRBV27 with TRBJ1-3; D is unresolved. The CDR3 spans 13 residues. Looked up from germline, CDR1 is MNHEY and CDR2 is SMNVEV (reference sequence). Trimming shortened V by 4 bases and J by 3 bases, and 7 bases separated the two germline ends.

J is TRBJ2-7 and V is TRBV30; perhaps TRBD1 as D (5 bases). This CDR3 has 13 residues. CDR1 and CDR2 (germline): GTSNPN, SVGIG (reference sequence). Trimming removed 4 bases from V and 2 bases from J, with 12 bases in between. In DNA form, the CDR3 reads TGTGCCTGGATGCACAGGTACCCCTACGAGCAGTACTTC. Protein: CAWMHRYPYEQYF.

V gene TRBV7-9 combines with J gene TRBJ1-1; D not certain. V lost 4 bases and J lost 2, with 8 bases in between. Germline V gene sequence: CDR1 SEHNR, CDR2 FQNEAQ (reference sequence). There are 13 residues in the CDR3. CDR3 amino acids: CASSSIRNTEAFF. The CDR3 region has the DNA TGTGCCAGCAGCTCGATCAGAAACACTGAAGCTTTCTTT.

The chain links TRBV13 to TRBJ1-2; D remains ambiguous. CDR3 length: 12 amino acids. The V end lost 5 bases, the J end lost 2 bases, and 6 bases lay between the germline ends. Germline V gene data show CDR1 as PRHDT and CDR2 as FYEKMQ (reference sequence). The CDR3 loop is CASSTDNYGYTF. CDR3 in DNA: TGTGCCAGCAGCACTGACAACTATGGCTACACCTTC.

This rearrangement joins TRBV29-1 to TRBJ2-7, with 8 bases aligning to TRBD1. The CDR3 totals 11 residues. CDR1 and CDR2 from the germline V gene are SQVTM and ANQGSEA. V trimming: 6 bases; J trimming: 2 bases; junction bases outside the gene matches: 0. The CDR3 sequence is CSVTGAYEQYF. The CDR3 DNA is TGCAGCGTGACAGGGGCCTACGAGCAGTACTTC.